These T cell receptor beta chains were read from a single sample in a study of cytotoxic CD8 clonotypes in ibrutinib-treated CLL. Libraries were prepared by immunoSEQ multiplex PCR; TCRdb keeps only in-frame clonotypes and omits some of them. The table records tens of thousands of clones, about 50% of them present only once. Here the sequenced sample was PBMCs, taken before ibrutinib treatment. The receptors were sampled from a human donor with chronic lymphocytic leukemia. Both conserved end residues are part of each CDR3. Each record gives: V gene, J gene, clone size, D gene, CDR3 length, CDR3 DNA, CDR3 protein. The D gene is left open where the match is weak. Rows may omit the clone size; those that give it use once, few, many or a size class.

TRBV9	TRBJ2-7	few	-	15	TGTGCCAGCAGCTCCCGGACAGGGAGGGACGACGAGCAGTACTTC	CASSSRTGRDDEQYF
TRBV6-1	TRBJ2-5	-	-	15	TGTGCCAGCAGTGAAGACGACGACCGGGGAGAGACCCAGTACTTC	CASSEDDDRGETQYF
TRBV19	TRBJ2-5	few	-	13	TGTGCCAGTAACCCGGACGGTCAAGAGACCCAGTACTTC	CASNPDGQETQYF
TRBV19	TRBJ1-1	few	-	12	TGTGCCAGTAGTTCTATCAACACTGAAGCTTTCTTT	CASSSINTEAFF
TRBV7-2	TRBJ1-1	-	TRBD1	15	TGTGCCAGCTCCCTCTCCACAGGGGCAAACACTGAAGCTTTCTTT	CASSLSTGANTEAFF
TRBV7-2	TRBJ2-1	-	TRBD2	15	TGTGCCAGCAGCTTAGATCCTAGCGGTTACAATGAGCAGTTCTTC	CASSLDPSGYNEQFF
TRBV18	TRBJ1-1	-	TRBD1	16	TGTGCCAGCTCACCGAGACAGGGTTGGGGGAACACTGAAGCTTTCTTT	CASSPRQGWGNTEAFF
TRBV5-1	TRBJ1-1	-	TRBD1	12	TGCGCCAGCGGACAGGCTAACACTGAAGCTTTCTTT	CASGQANTEAFF
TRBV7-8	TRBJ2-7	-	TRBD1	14	TGTGCCAGCAGCACGGGACAGGGGGACTACGAGCAGTACTTC	CASSTGQGDYEQYF
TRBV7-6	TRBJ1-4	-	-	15	TGTGCCAGCAGCTGGAGGGCCTTTTCTAATGAAAAACTGTTTTTT	CASSWRAFSNEKLFF
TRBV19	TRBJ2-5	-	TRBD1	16	TGTGCCAGTAGTATAGTCCCTGGACAGGCACAAGAGACCCAGTACTTC	CASSIVPGQAQETQYF
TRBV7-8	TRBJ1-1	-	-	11	TGTGCCACGACCGCGGACCTTACCGCTTTCTTT	CATTADLTAFF
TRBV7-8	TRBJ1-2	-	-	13	TGTGCCAGCAGCCCAGGGTTCGACTATGGCTACACCTTC	CASSPGFDYGYTF
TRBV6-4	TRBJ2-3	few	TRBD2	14	TGTGCCAGCAGACAAGCGGGAGGTACAGATACGCAGTATTTT	CASRQAGGTDTQYF
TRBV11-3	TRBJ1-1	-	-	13	TGTGCCAGCAGCTTGTCGGGGGGCACTGAAGCTTTCTTT	CASSLSGGTEAFF
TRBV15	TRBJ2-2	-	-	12	TGTGCCACCAGAGGCCCAGATCGGGAGCTGTTTTTT	CATRGPDRELFF
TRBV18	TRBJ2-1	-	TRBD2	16	TGTGCCAGCTCTACGGGGGGGCGATCCTCCTACAATGAGCAGTTCTTC	CASSTGGRSSYNEQFF
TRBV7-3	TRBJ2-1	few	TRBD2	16	TGTGCCAGCAGCCCCCTGCGAGCGGGGGATACTAATGAGCAGTTCTTC	CASSPLRAGDTNEQFF
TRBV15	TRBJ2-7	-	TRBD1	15	TGTGCCACCAGCAGGGGGACAGGCAGGGTCCACGAGCAGTACTTC	CATSRGTGRVHEQYF
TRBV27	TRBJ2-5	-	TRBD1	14	TGTGCCAGCAGTTTATCGAGGGGGCTGGGGACCCAGTACTTC	CASSLSRGLGTQYF
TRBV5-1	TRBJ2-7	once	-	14	TGCGCCAGCAGCTTGCAGCAGGGTCCCTACGAGCAGTACTTC	CASSLQQGPYEQYF
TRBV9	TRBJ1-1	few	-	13	TGTGCCAGCAGCGCACAGGGAACGACTGAAGCTTTCTTT	CASSAQGTTEAFF
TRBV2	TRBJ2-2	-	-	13	TGTGCCAGCACAACGGACAGTGGTCTGGAGCTGTTTTTT	CASTTDSGLELFF
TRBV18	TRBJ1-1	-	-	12	TGTGCCAGCTCACCTGCGGTTACTGAAGCTTTCTTT	CASSPAVTEAFF
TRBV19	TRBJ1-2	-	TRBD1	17	TGTGCCAGTAGTATCGCCGGGACAGGGGCCCGGGGGTATGGCTACACCTTC	CASSIAGTGARGYGYTF
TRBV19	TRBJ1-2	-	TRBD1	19	TGTGCCAGTATTCCCCACACGGGGACAGGGCGAATATTTAACTATGGCTACACCTTC	CASIPHTGTGRIFNYGYTF
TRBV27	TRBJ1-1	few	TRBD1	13	TGTGCCAGCAGTAAGACAGGGATGGCTGAAGCTTTCTTT	CASSKTGMAEAFF
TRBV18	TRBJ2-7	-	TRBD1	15	TGTGCCAGCTCAGTCTCAGGGGGTATTAGCTACGAGCAGTACTTC	CASSVSGGISYEQYF
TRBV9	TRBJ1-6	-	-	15	TGTGCCAGCAGCGCCGAGGGGGACAAGCTCTCACCCCTCCACTTT	CASSAEGDKLSPLHF
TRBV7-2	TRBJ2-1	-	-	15	TGTGCCAGCAGCTTCGGACAGACAGCCTACAATGAGCAGTTCTTC	CASSFGQTAYNEQFF
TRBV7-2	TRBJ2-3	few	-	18	TGTGCCAGCAGCAGACGCAGCGTTGGGGGCGGAAGCACAGATACGCAGTATTTT	CASSRRSVGGGSTDTQYF
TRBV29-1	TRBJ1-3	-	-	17	TGCAGCGTTGAACATCCTGGGCCGCGTGACTCTGGAAACACCATATATTTT	CSVEHPGPRDSGNTIYF
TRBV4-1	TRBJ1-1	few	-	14	TGCGCCAGCAGCCAGCTGGTTCGTGACACTGAAGCTTTCTTT	CASSQLVRDTEAFF
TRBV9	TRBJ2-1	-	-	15	TGTGCCAGCAGCGAGGCGTCGAGCTCCTACAATGAGCAGTTCTTC	CASSEASSSYNEQFF
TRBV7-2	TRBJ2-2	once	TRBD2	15	TGTGCCAGCAGCTTATTGGCGGGGGTGCCCGGGGAGCTGTTTTTT	CASSLLAGVPGELFF
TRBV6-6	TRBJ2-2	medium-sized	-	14	TGTGCCAGCAGTTACTCAAGAGCCACCGGGGAGCTGTTTTTT	CASSYSRATGELFF
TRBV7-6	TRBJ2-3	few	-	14	TGTGCCAGCAGCCCGGGCCGGAGCACAGATACGCAGTATTTT	CASSPGRSTDTQYF
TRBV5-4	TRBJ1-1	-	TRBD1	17	TGTGCCAGCAGCCAAGATAACCGACAGGGGTGGGACACTGAAGCTTTCTTT	CASSQDNRQGWDTEAFF
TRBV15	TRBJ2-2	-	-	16	TGTGCCACCCGGGAAAGGGGGGGCCGCGACACCGGGGAGCTGTTTTTT	CATRERGGRDTGELFF
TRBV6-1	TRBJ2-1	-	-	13	TGTGCCAGCGATTCTCGCGGAAACAATGAGCAGTTCTTC	CASDSRGNNEQFF
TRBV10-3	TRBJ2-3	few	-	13	TGTGCCATCAGTGACCTAGACGGTCCCACGCAGTATTTT	CAISDLDGPTQYF
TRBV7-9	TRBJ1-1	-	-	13	TGTGCCAGCAGCTTAGCTCTGAACACTGAAGCTTTCTTT	CASSLALNTEAFF
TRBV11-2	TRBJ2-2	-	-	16	TGTGCCAGCAGCTTAATTTTTGTCAGAAACACCGGGGAGCTGTTTTTT	CASSLIFVRNTGELFF
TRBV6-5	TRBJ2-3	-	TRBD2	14	TGTGCCAGCACCCCGCGGGGGTTCACAGATACGCAGTATTTT	CASTPRGFTDTQYF
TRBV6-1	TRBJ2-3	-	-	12	TGTGCCAGCAGTTTGGGGAGTAATACGCAGTATTTT	CASSLGSNTQYF
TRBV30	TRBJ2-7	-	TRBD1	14	TGTGCCTGGAGTGGCGGACAGGGGTATCACGAGCAGTACTTC	CAWSGGQGYHEQYF
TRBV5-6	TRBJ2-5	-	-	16	TGTGCCAGCAGCCGTTCCCCCCTAGCATCTGGAGAGACCCAGTACTTC	CASSRSPLASGETQYF
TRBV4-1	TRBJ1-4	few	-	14	TGCGCCAGCAGCCAAGATCGTGACAGGACTAAACTGTTTTTT	CASSQDRDRTKLFF
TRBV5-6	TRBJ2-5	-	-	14	TGTGCCAGCAGCAAGCAGGGTGGCCAAGAGACCCAGTACTTC	CASSKQGGQETQYF
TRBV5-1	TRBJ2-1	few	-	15	TGCGCCAGCAGGGACCGATTAAACTCCTACAATGAGCAGTTCTTC	CASRDRLNSYNEQFF
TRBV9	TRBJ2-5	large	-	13	TGTGCCAGCAGCCTCACTAGTGAAGAGACCCAGTACTTC	CASSLTSEETQYF
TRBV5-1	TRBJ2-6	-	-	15	TGCGCCAGCAGCTTCGTATTATCTGGGGCCAACGTCCTGACTTTC	CASSFVLSGANVLTF
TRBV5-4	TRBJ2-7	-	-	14	TGTGCCAGCAGCTTGCAGGGGAACTCCTACGAGCAGTACTTC	CASSLQGNSYEQYF
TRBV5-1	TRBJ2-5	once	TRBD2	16	TGCGCCAGCAGCTTGCGGCCTAGCGGGGGCCAAGAGACCCAGTACTTC	CASSLRPSGGQETQYF
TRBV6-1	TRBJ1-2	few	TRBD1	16	TGTGCCAGCAGTGAAGCGAGTGGGGACAGGGCGAAGGGCTACACCTTC	CASSEASGDRAKGYTF
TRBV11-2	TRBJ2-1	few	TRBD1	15	TGTGCCAGCAGACAATCCGGGACAGCCTACAATGAGCAGTTCTTC	CASRQSGTAYNEQFF
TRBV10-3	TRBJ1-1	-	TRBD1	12	TGTGCCATCAGTCCGGGACAGACTGAAGCTTTCTTT	CAISPGQTEAFF